The clone carrying this TCR beta chain was found a few times. Its antigen remains unidentified. The data belong to a study of glioma-infiltrating T cells. V was trimmed by 2 bases and J by 4 bases, leaving 12 bases between them. There are 14 residues in the CDR3. Germline-derived CDR1 and CDR2 are DFQATT and SNEGSKA (reference sequence). Study-wide points: Above-expected tissue-blood divergence occurred in all gliomas, most in low-grade ones.

Amplification of TCR alpha and beta CDR3 regions from RNA used iRepertoire nested multiplex PCR. One-step reverse transcription and amplification started from approximately 100-400 ng of tissue mRNA or PBMC total RNA. TCRdb redid the calling of the multiplex PCR reads with MiXCR, one entry per CDR3 protein. The sample has about 130,000 distinct CDR3 sequences, approximately 26% seen once. The chain links TRBV20-1 to TRBJ1-3, with D unresolved. The sequencing sample was made of glioma tissue, nonneoplastic brain tissue, or PBMCs (not recorded which). The sequence was collected from a human donor with low-grade glioma or glioblastoma, undergoing nonglioma brain surgery, or in good health (not recorded which). Here the CDR3 DNA reads TGCAGTGCTAGAAAAGGGTTATCCGGAAACACCATATATTTT. Translating gives CSARKGLSGNTIYF.